The text below deals with one T cell receptor (beta chain). Repertoires were generated with immunoSEQ multiplex PCR, while TCRdb's copy carries only in-frame clones and drops some. The data contain over 50,000 clones, over 75% of them seen just once; the ten biggest clones take up approximately 2.3%. The data belong to a study of T cell changes during pregnancy in multiple sclerosis. This CDR3 spans 14 amino acids. The V and J ends lost 5 bases and 11 bases, in that order; junction bases with no gene match: 11. Germline values: CDR1 MNHEY, CDR2 SMNVEV (reference sequence). The genes are TRBV27 and TRBJ2-3; 9 bases map to TRBD1. The sequence was obtained from a female donor in good health, enrolled as a control in a pregnancy study. Sample: peripheral blood, taken in the first trimester of pregnancy. CDR3 DNA: TGTGCCAGCAGTACCCAAAACAGGGGGCCGTTGCAGTATTTT. Its protein is CASSTQNRGPLQYF.